This T cell receptor beta chain stems from a study of T-cell memory formation after mild COVID-19. Whole-study results and caveats: Later expanders leaned CD4+, whereas clones that contracted between day 15 and 85 were balanced CD4/CD8.

As regards this clonotype: What it recognizes is unknown.

TCRdb recomputed calls from the 5' RACE reads with MiXCR, one row per CDR3 protein. The data show approximately 410,000 distinct CDR3 sequences, less than 25% seen once. The specimen was PBMCs or a T cell subset sorted from them (not recorded which). This TCR was recovered from an adult woman who had mild COVID-19 (a few samples of this study predate the infection). Cell type and time point are not known.

CDR3 DNA sequence: TGTGCCAGCAGCCTCAGACAGGGGCCCGAGACCCAGTACTTC. Its protein is CASSLRQGPETQYF. This chain joins TRBV12-3 or TRBV12-4 and TRBJ2-5, with 8 bases identical to TRBD1. This CDR3 region has 14 residues. The V gene end was trimmed by 6 bases and the J gene end by 5 bases; junction bases not matched to a gene: 8.